Listed here are 17 T cell receptor beta chains from one sample, sequenced in a study of technical replicates of blood from several donors. The method was immunoSEQ multiplex PCR; TCRdb's version includes in-frame clones alone and lacks a portion of them. Of approximately 87,000 clones listed, 91% were seen once; the top ten hold over 0.35%. The sequenced sample consisted of T cells isolated from PBMCs. These receptors originate from a human donor in good health. Some clones in this sample may be carry-over from other donors' samples.

The CDR3 loop is CASSGRVSMNIQYF. The CDR3 DNA reads as TGTGCCAGCAGTGGCAGGGTGAGTATGAACATTCAGTACTTC. V is TRBV6-1 and J is TRBJ2-4, with a weak D call TRBD1 (5 bases). The CDR3 has 14 amino acids. Per the germline V gene, CDR1 is MNHNS and CDR2 is SASEGT. V was clipped by 4 bases and J by 7 bases, with 14 bases between them.

This rearrangement joins TRBV10-1 to TRBJ2-2; the match to TRBD1 covers 7 bases. The CDR3 runs 13 residues. Trimming at V came to 5 bases and at J to 5 bases, leaving 2 bases not matched to a gene. Germline V gene data show CDR1 as WNHNN and CDR2 as SYGVQD (reference sequence). DNA for the CDR3: TGCGCCAGCAGTCAGGGACAGACCGGGGAGCTGTTTTTT. The encoded protein is CASSQGQTGELFF.

In its sample, this clone was seen once. The V call is TRBV30, the J call TRBJ1-1, with no clear D. Germline-derived CDR1 and CDR2 are GTSNPN and SVGIG (reference sequence). V lost 5 bases and J 4 bases, leaving 14 bases between the germline ends. CDR3 size: 13 residues. Written as DNA, the CDR3 is TGTGCCTGGGCCGTGGGTAGAGGCACTGAAGCTTTCTTT. Translation gives CAWAVGRGTEAFF.

This clone was picked up a small number of times. The rearrangement joins TRBV18 to TRBJ2-1, with D perhaps matching TRBD1 (6 bases). The germline V gene has CDR1 KGHSH and CDR2 LQKENI. V dropped 6 bases and J dropped 3 bases, with 18 bases sitting between them. The CDR3 contains 16 residues. The CDR3 nucleotides are TGTGCCAGCTCGCGCCTCAGGGGAGACTACTACAATGAGCAGTTCTTC. This translates into CASSRLRGDYYNEQFF.

The CDR3: CASSLSVFTGELFF. CDR3 DNA: TGTGCCAGCAGTTTATCCGTCTTCACCGGGGAGCTGTTTTTT. The chain employs TRBV27 and TRBJ2-2; the D is unclear. The V end was cut by 0 bases, the J end by 4 bases, with 6 bases between. Germline values: CDR1 MNHEY, CDR2 SMNVEV (reference sequence). The CDR3 length is 14 residues.

The rearrangement joins TRBV9 to TRBJ1-1; tentatively, D is TRBD1 (6 bases). Trimming took off 0 bases at V and 4 bases at J, with 13 bases between the two ends. In germline, CDR1 is SGDLS, CDR2 YYNGEE. CDR3 length: 15 residues. The CDR3 reads CASSVASAGATEAFF. In DNA form, the CDR3 reads TGTGCCAGCAGCGTAGCTAGTGCGGGGGCCACTGAAGCTTTCTTT.

V gene TRBV9 combines with J gene TRBJ2-1, with D possibly matching TRBD1 (6 bases). Trimming took 3 bases from V and 0 from J, leaving 16 bases between them. Germline CDR1 reads SGDLS; CDR2 reads YYNGEE. The CDR3 loop spans 17 amino acids. CDR3 sequence reads: CASSARVGTPSYNEQFF. Here the CDR3 DNA reads TGTGCCAGCAGCGCTAGGGTAGGGACACCCTCCTACAATGAGCAGTTCTTC.

The chain is built from TRBV29-1 and TRBJ1-5, with 9 bases lining up with TRBD1. The germline V gene encodes CDR1 SQVTM and CDR2 ANQGSEA. This CDR3 contains 16 residues. Trimming at V came to 3 bases and at J to 4 bases, leaving 10 bases not matched to a gene. The CDR3 reads CSVEIAGTGSNQPQHF. The CDR3 DNA reads as TGCAGCGTTGAGATTGCCGGGACAGGGTCAAATCAGCCCCAGCATTTT.

The chain recombines TRBV27 with TRBJ1-5; no firm D call. The CDR3 length is 12 residues. Per the germline V gene, CDR1 is MNHEY and CDR2 is SMNVEV (reference sequence). Trimming cost V 4 bases and J 6 bases, with 7 bases left between them. CDR3 amino acids: CASSSLGQPQHF. The CDR3 DNA follows: TGTGCCAGCAGTTCCCTCGGTCAGCCCCAGCATTTT.

V usage is TRBV11-1 and J usage is TRBJ2-2, with 10 bases identical to TRBD1. Germline lookup yields CDR1 SGHAT and CDR2 FQDESV (reference sequence). The CDR3 spans 16 residues. V was clipped by 3 bases and J by 7 bases; unmatched bases: 8. The CDR3 DNA is TGTGCCAGCAGCTTCTCGGGACAGGGGAGGGTCGGGGAGCTGTTTTTT. It yields the protein CASSFSGQGRVGELFF.

The sample holds a few counts of this clone. The rearrangement joins TRBV6-5 to TRBJ2-2; 10 bases match TRBD2. Per germline, CDR1 MNHEY and CDR2 SVGAGI. The CDR3 sequence is 16 residues long. The junction had 7 bases not matched to a gene; V was cut back by 4 bases and J by 5 bases. In DNA, the CDR3 is TGTGCCAGCAGTTGGGGATTAGCGGGAGGAACCGGGGAGCTGTTTTTT. Amino acids: CASSWGLAGGTGELFF.

The chain is built from TRBV6-5 and TRBJ2-7, with D possibly TRBD1 on 6 matching bases. V lost 3 bases and J lost 2, with 8 bases in between. The V gene's germline CDR1 is MNHEY and CDR2 SVGAGI. The CDR3 runs to 13 residues. CDR3 nucleotides: TGTGCCAGCAGTTATGGACAGCCCTACGAGCAGTACTTC. Protein sequence: CASSYGQPYEQYF.

The chain couples TRBV6-5 to TRBJ2-3, with 8 bases matching TRBD1. The CDR3 length is 14 residues. Per the germline V gene, CDR1 is MNHEY and CDR2 is SVGAGI. V shed 5 bases and J 4 bases; nucleotides not matched to a gene: 5. This CDR3 is CASSRDRRSDTQYF. The CDR3 DNA reads as TGTGCCAGCAGTCGGGACAGGCGTTCAGATACGCAGTATTTT.

V usage is TRBV2 and J usage is TRBJ2-2; 7 bases fit TRBD2. With V trimmed by 9 bases and J by 1 base, 2 bases remained unmatched. Per the germline V gene, CDR1 is SNHLY and CDR2 is FYNNEI. The CDR3 contains 13 residues. DNA for the CDR3: TGTGCCAGTAAGCGGGAGAACACCGGGGAGCTGTTTTTT. Amino acid sequence: CASKRENTGELFF.

The chain's CDR3 is CAWSVRDIYYEQYF. The CDR3 region has the DNA TGTGCCTGGAGTGTAAGGGACATTTACTACGAGCAGTACTTC. This chain joins TRBV30 and TRBJ2-7; D might be TRBD1 (6 bases). The CDR3 sequence is 14 residues long. Germline V lookup: CDR1 GTSNPN, CDR2 SVGIG (reference sequence). V lost 0 bases and J 3 bases, leaving 12 bases between the germline ends. Together with reference TRBV30 and TRBJ2-7, the CDR3 gives the full variable domain: SQTIHQWPATLVQPVGSPLSLECTVEGTSNPNLYWYRQAAGRGLQLLFYSVGIGQISSEVPQNLSASRPQDRQFILSSKKLLLSDSGFYLCAWSVRDIYYEQYFGPGTRLTVT.

The chain is built from TRBV14 and TRBJ1-2; 9 bases match TRBD1. The length of the CDR3 is 13 residues. Trimming took 3 bases from V and 5 from J; bases not matched to a gene: 1. From germline, CDR1 is SGHDN and CDR2 FVKESK. The CDR3 reads CASSHDRGYGYTF. In nucleotides, the CDR3 is TGTGCCAGCAGCCATGACAGGGGGTATGGCTACACCTTC.

This chain links TRBV10-3 with TRBJ2-7, with 7 bases fitting TRBD2. Trimming at V came to 7 bases and at J to 2 bases, leaving 23 bases not matched to a gene. CDR3 length: 19 residues. CDR1 is ENHRY and CDR2 is SYGVKD in the germline V gene. The CDR3 here is CAINGGGKVGLRVTYEQYF. The DNA for the CDR3 is TGTGCCATCAATGGGGGAGGGAAGGTCGGTTTGCGGGTAACCTACGAGCAGTACTTC.